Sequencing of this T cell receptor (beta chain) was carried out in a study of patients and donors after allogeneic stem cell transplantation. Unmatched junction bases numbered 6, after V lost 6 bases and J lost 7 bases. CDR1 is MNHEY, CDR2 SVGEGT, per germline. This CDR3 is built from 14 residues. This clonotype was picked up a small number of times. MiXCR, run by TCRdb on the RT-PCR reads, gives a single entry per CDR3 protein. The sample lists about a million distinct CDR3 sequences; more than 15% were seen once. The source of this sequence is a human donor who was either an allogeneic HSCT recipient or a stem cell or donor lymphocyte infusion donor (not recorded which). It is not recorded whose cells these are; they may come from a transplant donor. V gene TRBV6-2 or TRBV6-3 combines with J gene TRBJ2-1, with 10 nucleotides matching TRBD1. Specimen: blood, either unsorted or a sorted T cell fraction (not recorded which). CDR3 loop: CASSPGTGENEQFF. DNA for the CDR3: TGTGCCAGCAGCCCCGGGACAGGGGAGAATGAGCAGTTCTTC.